Listed below are T cell receptor beta chains from one sample, sequenced in a study of blood T cell repertoires in COVID-19. Sequenced by immunoSEQ multiplex PCR; TCRdb stores in-frame clones only, minus some. The sample comprises 100,000 to 120,000 clones, approximately 85% of which are singletons, and approximately 5.1% rests with the top ten. Sequenced sample: peripheral blood. Receptors were obtained from a woman in her fifties or sixties with COVID-19, enrolled during active disease. Both conserved end residues are part of each CDR3. The order of the fields is clone size, D gene, J gene, V gene, CDR3 protein, CDR3 DNA. A D gene is named only where the DNA matches it firmly. Only part of the rows carry a size: once, few, many, or a class if the clone is expanded.

size: .
D: .
J: TRBJ2-2
V: TRBV6-5
CDR3: CATERPTGELFF
DNA: TGTGCCACCGAGCGCCCCACCGGGGAGCTGTTTTTT

size: .
D: .
J: TRBJ1-5
V: TRBV23-1
CDR3: CASNQVQDSNQPQHF
DNA: TGCGCCAGCAATCAGGTACAGGATAGCAATCAGCCCCAGCATTTT

size: .
D: TRBD1
J: TRBJ1-2
V: TRBV18
CDR3: CASSGDSIYGYTF
DNA: TGTGCCAGCTCAGGGGACAGCATCTATGGCTACACCTTC

size: .
D: .
J: TRBJ2-1
V: TRBV2
CDR3: CASSDTPGEQFF
DNA: TGTGCCAGCAGTGACACACCGGGGGAGCAGTTCTTC

size: .
D: TRBD2
J: TRBJ2-5
V: TRBV4-2
CDR3: CASSLRVLAGGPPETQYF
DNA: TGTGCCAGCAGCCTGCGAGTACTAGCGGGGGGCCCGCCAGAGACCCAGTACTTC

size: once
D: TRBD2
J: TRBJ2-3
V: TRBV6-5
CDR3: CASSLAGGHTDTQYF
DNA: TGTGCCAGCAGTCTAGCGGGGGGGCACACAGATACGCAGTATTTT

size: .
D: .
J: TRBJ1-2
V: TRBV7-2
CDR3: CASSLGSRLNYGYTF
DNA: TGTGCCAGCAGCTTAGGCAGCAGACTGAACTATGGCTACACCTTC

size: few
D: .
J: TRBJ2-7
V: TRBV21-1
CDR3: CASSRRSGDPYEQYF
DNA: TGTGCCAGCAGCAGGAGATCAGGGGACCCCTACGAGCAGTACTTC

size: many
D: TRBD1
J: TRBJ2-7
V: TRBV5-1
CDR3: CASSLAGQGYEQYF
DNA: TGCGCCAGCAGCTTGGCGGGACAGGGCTACGAGCAGTACTTC

size: few
D: TRBD1
J: TRBJ1-4
V: TRBV5-4
CDR3: CASSTPGTANEKLFF
DNA: TGTGCCAGCAGCACACCCGGGACAGCTAATGAAAAACTGTTTTTT

size: .
D: .
J: TRBJ1-2
V: TRBV21-1
CDR3: CASSKTVGSYGYTF
DNA: TGTGCCAGCAGCAAAACAGTGGGTAGCTATGGCTACACCTTC

size: .
D: .
J: TRBJ2-3
V: TRBV6-5
CDR3: CASSYIIAGSTDTQYF
DNA: TGTGCCAGCAGTTACATCATCGCGGGAAGCACAGATACGCAGTATTTT

size: .
D: .
J: TRBJ2-7
V: TRBV29-1
CDR3: CSVKSLHTEQYF
DNA: TGCAGCGTTAAGTCACTGCATACGGAGCAGTACTTC

size: .
D: TRBD2
J: TRBJ2-3
V: TRBV4-3
CDR3: CASSQVLAGRPGDTQYF
DNA: TGCGCCAGCAGCCAGGTCCTAGCGGGGAGGCCCGGGGATACGCAGTATTTT

size: .
D: TRBD1
J: TRBJ2-1
V: TRBV7-3
CDR3: CASSLGQGPYNEQFF
DNA: TGTGCCAGCAGCTTAGGACAGGGCCCTTACAATGAGCAGTTCTTC

size: once
D: TRBD1
J: TRBJ1-1
V: TRBV6-6
CDR3: CASSRLTGVLANTEAFF
DNA: TGTGCCAGCAGTCGTCTGACAGGGGTCCTGGCGAACACTGAAGCTTTCTTT

size: .
D: TRBD1
J: TRBJ2-1
V: TRBV2
CDR3: CASGRDRSYNEQFF
DNA: TGTGCCAGCGGCCGGGACAGGTCCTACAATGAGCAGTTCTTC

size: .
D: TRBD2
J: TRBJ2-7
V: TRBV3-1/TRBV3-2
CDR3: CASSPGLAGGFHYEQYF
DNA: TGTGCCAGCAGCCCGGGACTAGCGGGGGGTTTCCACTACGAGCAGTACTTC

size: .
D: .
J: TRBJ2-7
V: TRBV5-4
CDR3: CASSLGQGPLNEQYF
DNA: TGTGCCAGCAGCTTGGGCCAGGGGCCCCTTAACGAGCAGTACTTC

size: .
D: TRBD2
J: TRBJ2-1
V: TRBV18
CDR3: CASSPPGLGSNEQFF
DNA: TGTGCCAGCTCACCACCGGGACTAGGCAGCAATGAGCAGTTCTTC

size: .
D: .
J: TRBJ2-2
V: TRBV7-3
CDR3: CASSFTGGLNTGELFF
DNA: TGTGCCAGCAGCTTTACAGGGGGACTAAACACCGGGGAGCTGTTTTTT

size: .
D: TRBD1
J: TRBJ1-3
V: TRBV18
CDR3: CASSPDRGRNTIYF
DNA: TGTGCCAGCTCACCAGACAGGGGAAGAAACACCATATATTTT

size: .
D: .
J: TRBJ2-3
V: TRBV6-2/TRBV6-3
CDR3: CASSIAGHTQYF
DNA: TGTGCCAGCAGTATCGCAGGTCATACGCAGTATTTT

size: .
D: .
J: TRBJ1-2
V: TRBV30
CDR3: CAWSGAVRYGYTF
DNA: TGTGCCTGGAGCGGTGCCGTCCGTTATGGCTACACCTTC

size: .
D: TRBD1
J: TRBJ1-6
V: TRBV6-1
CDR3: CASSETAGTGDNSPLHF
DNA: TGTGCCAGCAGTGAAACTGCCGGGACAGGTGATAATTCACCCCTCCACTTT

size: .
D: .
J: TRBJ2-7
V: TRBV11-1
CDR3: CASSLANEQYF
DNA: TGTGCCAGCAGCTTAGCCAACGAGCAGTACTTC

size: .
D: .
J: TRBJ2-3
V: TRBV4-1
CDR3: CASSKRGGAVISDTQYF
DNA: TGCGCCAGCAGCAAAAGAGGGGGGGCGGTCATTTCAGATACGCAGTATTTT

size: .
D: .
J: TRBJ1-6
V: TRBV5-6
CDR3: CASSQGSGNGSPLHF
DNA: TGTGCCAGCAGCCAGGGGTCAGGGAATGGGTCACCCCTCCACTTT

size: .
D: .
J: TRBJ2-3
V: TRBV10-1
CDR3: CASILWGGRSTDTQYF
DNA: TGCGCCAGCATATTATGGGGGGGCAGGAGCACAGATACGCAGTATTTT

size: .
D: TRBD1
J: TRBJ2-2
V: TRBV7-3
CDR3: CASSLGDRVGGELFF
DNA: TGTGCCAGCAGCTTAGGGGACAGGGTCGGAGGGGAGCTGTTTTTT